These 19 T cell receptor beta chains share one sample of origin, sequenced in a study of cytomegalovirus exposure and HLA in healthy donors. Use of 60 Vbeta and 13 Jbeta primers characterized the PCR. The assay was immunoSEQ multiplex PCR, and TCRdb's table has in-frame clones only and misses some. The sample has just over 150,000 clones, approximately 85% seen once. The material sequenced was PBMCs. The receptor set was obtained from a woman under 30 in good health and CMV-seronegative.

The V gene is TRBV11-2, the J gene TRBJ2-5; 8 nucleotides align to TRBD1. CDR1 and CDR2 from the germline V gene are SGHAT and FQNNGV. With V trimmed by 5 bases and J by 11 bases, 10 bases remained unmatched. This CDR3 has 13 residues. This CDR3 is CASSRGTGGEQYF. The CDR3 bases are TGTGCCAGCAGCCGAGGGACAGGCGGAGAGCAGTACTTC.

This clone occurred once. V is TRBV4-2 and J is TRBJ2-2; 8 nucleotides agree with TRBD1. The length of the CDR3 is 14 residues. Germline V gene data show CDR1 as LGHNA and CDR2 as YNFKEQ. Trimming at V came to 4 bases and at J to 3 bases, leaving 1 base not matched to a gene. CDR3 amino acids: CASSRGQDTGELFF. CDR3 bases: TGTGCCAGCAGCCGGGGACAGGACACCGGGGAGCTGTTTTTT.

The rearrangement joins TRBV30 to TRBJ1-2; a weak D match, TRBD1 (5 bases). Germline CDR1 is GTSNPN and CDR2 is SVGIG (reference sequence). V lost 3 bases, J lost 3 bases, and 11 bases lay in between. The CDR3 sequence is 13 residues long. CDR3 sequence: CAWSRQWDYGYTF. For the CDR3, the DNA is TGTGCCTGGAGCAGACAGTGGGACTATGGCTACACCTTC.

CDR3 nucleotides: TGTGCCAGCACCAGCGGGCGGGAGGGCCACGGGTACGAGCAGTACTTC. Amino acid sequence: CASTSGREGHGYEQYF. The gene calls are TRBV27 and TRBJ2-7; 9 bases are shared with TRBD2. The CDR3 sequence is 16 residues long. The V gene end was trimmed by 7 bases and the J gene end by 4 bases; junction bases not matched to a gene: 14. CDR1 MNHEY and CDR2 SMNVEV come from the germline V gene (reference sequence).

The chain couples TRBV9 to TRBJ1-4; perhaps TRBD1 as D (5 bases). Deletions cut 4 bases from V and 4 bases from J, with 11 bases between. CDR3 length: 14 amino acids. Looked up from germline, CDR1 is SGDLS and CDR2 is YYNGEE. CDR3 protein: CASSLGLSNEKLFF. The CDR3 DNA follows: TGTGCCAGCAGCTTGGGACTGAGTAATGAAAAACTGTTTTTT.

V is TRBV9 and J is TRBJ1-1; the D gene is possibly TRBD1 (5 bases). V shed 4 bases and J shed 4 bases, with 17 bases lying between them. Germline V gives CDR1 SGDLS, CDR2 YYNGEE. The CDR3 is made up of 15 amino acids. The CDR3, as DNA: TGTGCCAGCAGCAAAGGGGAAGGGGTGGTCACTGAAGCTTTCTTT. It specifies CASSKGEGVVTEAFF.

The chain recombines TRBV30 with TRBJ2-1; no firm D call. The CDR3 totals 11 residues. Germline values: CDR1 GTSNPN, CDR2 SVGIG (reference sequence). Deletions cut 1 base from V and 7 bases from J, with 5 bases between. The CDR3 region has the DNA TGTGCCTGGAGTGCCGAGAATGAGCAGTTCTTC. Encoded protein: CAWSAENEQFF.

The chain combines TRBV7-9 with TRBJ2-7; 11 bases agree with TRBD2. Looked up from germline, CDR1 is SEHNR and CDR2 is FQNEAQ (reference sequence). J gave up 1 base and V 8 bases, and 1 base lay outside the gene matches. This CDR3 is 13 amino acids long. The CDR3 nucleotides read TGTGCCAGCCGACTAGCGGGATCCTACGAGCAGTACTTC. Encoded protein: CASRLAGSYEQYF.

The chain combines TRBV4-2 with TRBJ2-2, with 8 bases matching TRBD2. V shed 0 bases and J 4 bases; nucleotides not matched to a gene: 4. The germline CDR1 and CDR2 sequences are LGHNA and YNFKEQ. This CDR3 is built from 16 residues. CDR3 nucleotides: TGTGCCAGCAGCCAAGATGTAGCGGGGTTCACCGGGGAGCTGTTTTTT. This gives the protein CASSQDVAGFTGELFF.

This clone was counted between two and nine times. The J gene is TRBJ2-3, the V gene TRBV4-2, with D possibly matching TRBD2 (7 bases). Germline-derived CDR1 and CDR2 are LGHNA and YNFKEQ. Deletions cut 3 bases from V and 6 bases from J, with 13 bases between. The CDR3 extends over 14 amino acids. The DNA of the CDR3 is TGTGCCAGCAGCCAGCTAGGGGGGGATGATACGCAGTATTTT. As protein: CASSQLGGDDTQYF.

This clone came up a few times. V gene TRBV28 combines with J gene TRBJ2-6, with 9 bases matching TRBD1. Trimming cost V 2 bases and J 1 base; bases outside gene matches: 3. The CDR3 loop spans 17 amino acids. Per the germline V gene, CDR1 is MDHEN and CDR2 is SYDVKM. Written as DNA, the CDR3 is TGTGCCAGCAGTTTAGGGACAGGGATTTCTGGGGCCAACGTCCTGACTTTC. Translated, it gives CASSLGTGISGANVLTF.

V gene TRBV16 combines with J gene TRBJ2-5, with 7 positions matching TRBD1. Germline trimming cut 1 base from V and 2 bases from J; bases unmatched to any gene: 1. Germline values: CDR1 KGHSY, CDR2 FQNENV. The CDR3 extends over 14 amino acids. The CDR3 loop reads CASSQWDSQETQYF. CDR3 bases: TGTGCCAGCAGCCAATGGGACAGTCAAGAGACCCAGTACTTC.

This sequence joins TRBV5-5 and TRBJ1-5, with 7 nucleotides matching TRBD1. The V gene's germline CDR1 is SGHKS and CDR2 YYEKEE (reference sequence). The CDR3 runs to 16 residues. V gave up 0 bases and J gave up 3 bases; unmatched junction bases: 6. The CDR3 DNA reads TGTGCCAGCAGCTTGGATCTCGGGACAGTCAATCAGCCCCAGCATTTT. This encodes CASSLDLGTVNQPQHF. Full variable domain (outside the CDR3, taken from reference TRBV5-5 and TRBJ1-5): DAGVTQSPTHLIKTRGQQVTLRCSPISGHKSVSWYQQVLGQGPQFIFQYYEKEERGRGNFPDRFSARQFPNYSSELNVNALLLGDSALYLCASSLDLGTVNQPQHFGDGTRLSIL.

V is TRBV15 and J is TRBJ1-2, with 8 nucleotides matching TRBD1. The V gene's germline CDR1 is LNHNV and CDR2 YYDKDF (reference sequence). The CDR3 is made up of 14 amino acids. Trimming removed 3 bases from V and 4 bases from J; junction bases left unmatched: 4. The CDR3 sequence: CATSRDRATYGYTF. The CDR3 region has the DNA TGTGCCACCAGCAGGGACAGGGCCACCTATGGCTACACCTTC.

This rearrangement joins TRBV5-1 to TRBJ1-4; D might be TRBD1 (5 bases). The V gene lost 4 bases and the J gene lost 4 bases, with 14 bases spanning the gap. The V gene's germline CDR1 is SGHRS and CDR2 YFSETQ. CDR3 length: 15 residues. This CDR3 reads CASSTLGVDNEKLFF. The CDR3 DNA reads TGCGCCAGCAGCACCTTAGGGGTTGATAATGAAAAACTGTTTTTT.

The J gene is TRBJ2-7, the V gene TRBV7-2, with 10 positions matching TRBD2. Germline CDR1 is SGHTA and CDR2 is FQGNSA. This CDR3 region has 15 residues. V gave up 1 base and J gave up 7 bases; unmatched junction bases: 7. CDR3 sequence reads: CASSLVSSGSCEQYF. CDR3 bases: TGTGCCAGCAGCTTAGTATCTAGCGGGAGTTGTGAGCAGTACTTC.

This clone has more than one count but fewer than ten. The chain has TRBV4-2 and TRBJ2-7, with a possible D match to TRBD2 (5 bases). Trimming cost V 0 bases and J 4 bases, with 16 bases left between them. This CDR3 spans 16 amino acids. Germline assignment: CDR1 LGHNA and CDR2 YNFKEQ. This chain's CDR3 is CASSQDHGSSGYEQYF. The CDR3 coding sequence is TGTGCCAGCAGCCAAGATCACGGAAGCTCGGGGTACGAGCAGTACTTC.

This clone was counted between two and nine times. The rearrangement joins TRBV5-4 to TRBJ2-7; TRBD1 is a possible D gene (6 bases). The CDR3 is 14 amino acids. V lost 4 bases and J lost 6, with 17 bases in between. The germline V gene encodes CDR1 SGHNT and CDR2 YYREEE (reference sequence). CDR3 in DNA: TGTGCCAGCAGCCCCACGGCAGGGGTGGGCGAGCAGTACTTC. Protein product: CASSPTAGVGEQYF.

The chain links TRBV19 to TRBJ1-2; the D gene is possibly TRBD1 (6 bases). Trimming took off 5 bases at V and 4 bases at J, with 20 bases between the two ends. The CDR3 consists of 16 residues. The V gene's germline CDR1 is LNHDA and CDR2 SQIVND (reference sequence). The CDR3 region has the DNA TGTGCCAGTAGTCGGCGGGGGCAGGGGATTCTCTATGGCTACACCTTC. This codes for CASSRRGQGILYGYTF.